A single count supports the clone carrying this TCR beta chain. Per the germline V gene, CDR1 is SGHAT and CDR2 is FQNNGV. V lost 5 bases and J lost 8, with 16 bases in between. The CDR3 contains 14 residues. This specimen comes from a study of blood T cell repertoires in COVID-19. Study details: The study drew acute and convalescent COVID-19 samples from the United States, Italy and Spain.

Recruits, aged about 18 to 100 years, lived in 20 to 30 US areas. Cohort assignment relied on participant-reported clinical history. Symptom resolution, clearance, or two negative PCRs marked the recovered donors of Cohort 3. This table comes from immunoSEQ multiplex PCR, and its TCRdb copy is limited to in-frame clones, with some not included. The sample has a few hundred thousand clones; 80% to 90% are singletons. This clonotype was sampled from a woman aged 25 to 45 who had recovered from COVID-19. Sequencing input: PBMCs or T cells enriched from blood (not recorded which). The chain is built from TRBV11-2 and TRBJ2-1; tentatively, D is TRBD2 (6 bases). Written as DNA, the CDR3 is TGTGCCAGCAGCCCACTCATCTCTAGCGATGAGCAGTTCTTC. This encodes CASSPLISSDEQFF.